A single sample gave rise to the 26 T cell receptor beta chains below, sequenced in a study of blood T cell repertoires in COVID-19. Sequencing was performed with immunoSEQ multiplex PCR; in TCRdb, only in-frame clones are kept and a portion is missing. The data hold 130,000 to 150,000 clones, with around nine tenths observed a single time. Sequencing was done on a sample of peripheral blood. These receptors were obtained from a human donor in a cohort sampled during active COVID-19.

This sequence joins TRBV7-2 and TRBJ2-4; tentatively, D is TRBD2 (6 bases). The V and J ends lost 8 bases and 5 bases respectively, with 10 bases between them. The CDR3 spans 12 residues. Germline values: CDR1 SGHTA, CDR2 FQGNSA. The CDR3 spells CASRGYENIQYF. The DNA of the CDR3 is TGTGCCAGCCGGGGGTATGAAAACATTCAGTACTTC.

The genes are TRBV9 and TRBJ2-7; a weak D match, TRBD2 (5 bases). V lost 3 bases and J 1 base, leaving 8 bases between the germline ends. The V gene's germline CDR1 is SGDLS and CDR2 YYNGEE. The CDR3 totals 13 residues. CDR3: CASSASGSYEQYF. CDR3 nucleotides: TGTGCCAGCAGCGCCAGCGGTTCCTACGAGCAGTACTTC.

Concerning this clone itself: A far larger clone is one base from this, pointing to a likely read error. The chain recombines TRBV6-1 with TRBJ2-3; 8 bases match TRBD2. Germline-derived CDR1 and CDR2 are MNHNS and SASEGT. The CDR3 is 14 residues long. The V and J ends lost 3 bases and 1 base, in that order; junction bases with no gene match: 0. CDR3 bases: TGTGCCAGCAGTGAGCGGGGGGGCACAGATACGCAGTATTTT. Translating gives CASSERGGTDTQYF.

This clone was observed once. V usage is TRBV7-9 and J usage is TRBJ2-5, with unresolved D. V lost 3 bases, J lost 3 bases, and 8 bases lay in between. The length of the CDR3 is 13 residues. In germline, CDR1 is SEHNR, CDR2 FQNEAQ (reference sequence). For the CDR3, the DNA is TGTGCCAGCAGCTTTGGGCGAGAAGAGACCCAGTACTTC. Translating gives CASSFGREETQYF.

The V and J genes are TRBV29-1 and TRBJ2-7, with D uncertain. CDR1 and CDR2 from the germline V gene are SQVTM and ANQGSEA. V lost 5 bases and J lost 0, with 5 bases in between. The CDR3 is made up of 11 amino acids. In DNA form, the CDR3 reads TGCAGCGTTCTAAGCTCCTACGAGCAGTACTTC. This encodes CSVLSSYEQYF.

The rearrangement links TRBV7-7 to TRBJ2-3; TRBD1 aligns across 9 bases. This CDR3 comprises 15 residues. Germline V lookup: CDR1 SSHAT, CDR2 FNYEAQ (reference sequence). The ends lost 1 base at V and 2 bases at J; junction bases unmatched: 1. The CDR3 is CASSLGTGVTDTQYF. CDR3 nucleotide sequence: TGTGCCAGCAGCTTAGGGACAGGGGTCACAGATACGCAGTATTTT. Full variable domain (remainder filled in from reference TRBV7-7 and TRBJ2-3): GAGVSQSPRYKVTKRGQDVTLRCDPISSHATLYWYQQALGQGPEFLTYFNYEAQPDKSGLPSDRFSAERPEGSISTLTIQRTEQRDSAMYRCASSLGTGVTDTQYFGPGTRLTVL.

V usage is TRBV2 and J usage is TRBJ1-6; D gene ambiguous. The CDR3 sequence is 17 residues long. Per the germline V gene, CDR1 is SNHLY and CDR2 is FYNNEI. Trimming cost V 4 bases and J 7 bases, with 20 bases left between them. The CDR3 DNA reads TGTGCCAGCAGTGTTTTAACGAGAGAATTGTGGAATTCACCCCTCCACTTT. It encodes CASSVLTRELWNSPLHF.

This clone was observed once. For the CDR3, the DNA is TGCGCCAGCAGCTTGGAGGGGACAGGCAATCAGCCCCAGCATTTT. This sequence encodes CASSLEGTGNQPQHF. The V and J genes are TRBV5-1 and TRBJ1-5, with 7 bases matching TRBD1. Germline V CDR1 and CDR2: SGHRS, YFSETQ. The J segment lost 2 bases and the V segment lost 0 bases, leaving 2 bases of the junction unmatched. The CDR3 contains 15 residues.

This sequence joins TRBV7-2 and TRBJ2-3; D is undetermined. There are 12 residues in the CDR3. Per the germline V gene, CDR1 is SGHTA and CDR2 is FQGNSA. Trimming cost V 6 bases and J 2 bases, with 6 bases left between them. The CDR3 DNA is TGTGCCAGCAGTCCCAACACAGATACGCAGTATTTT. Encoded protein: CASSPNTDTQYF.

The V call is TRBV7-9, the J call TRBJ2-1; no reliable D call. The germline gives CDR1 SEHNR, CDR2 FQNEAQ (reference sequence). This CDR3 is 12 amino acids long. Trimming cost V 1 base and J 9 bases, with 7 bases left between them. DNA of the CDR3: TGTGCCAGCAGCTTAGGTCTCGGTGAGCAGTTCTTC. It yields the protein CASSLGLGEQFF.

The rearrangement links TRBV5-1 to TRBJ2-5, with TRBD1 as a possible D gene (5 bases). There are 14 residues in the CDR3. Trimming took 4 bases from V and 7 from J, leaving 17 bases between them. The germline CDR1 and CDR2 sequences are SGHRS and YFSETQ. CDR3 in DNA: TGCGCCAGCAGCCTACCCGCAGCCCAGGGGACCCAGTACTTC. It specifies CASSLPAAQGTQYF.

V usage is TRBV7-2 and J usage is TRBJ1-2, with D perhaps TRBD1 (6 bases). Germline-derived CDR1 and CDR2 are SGHTA and FQGNSA. The CDR3 extends over 14 amino acids. The V end lost 0 bases, the J end lost 8 bases, and 13 bases lay between the germline ends. The CDR3 reads CASSLARTAPGYTF. CDR3 sequence (DNA): TGTGCCAGCAGCTTAGCGAGGACAGCCCCCGGCTACACCTTC.

The chain is built from TRBV5-4 and TRBJ2-3; 7 bases agree with TRBD1. Germline assignment: CDR1 SGHNT and CDR2 YYREEE (reference sequence). This CDR3 spans 16 amino acids. V lost 5 bases, J lost 1 base, and 10 bases stayed unmatched. CDR3 sequence: CASRHNRGGGTDTQYF. The CDR3 coding sequence is TGTGCCAGCAGGCATAACAGGGGTGGGGGCACAGATACGCAGTATTTT.

The chain carries TRBV15 and TRBJ2-3; 7 positions match TRBD2. Germline V CDR1 and CDR2: LNHNV, YYDKDF (reference sequence). The CDR3 is 16 residues long. Unmatched junction bases numbered 16, after V lost 9 bases and J lost 4 bases. The CDR3: CATGPGGAGRADTQYF. CDR3 nucleotides: TGTGCCACGGGGCCCGGAGGGGCGGGGAGGGCAGATACGCAGTATTTT.

The chain is built from TRBV2 and TRBJ1-1, with TRBD1 identical over 8 bases. There are 15 residues in the CDR3. Looked up from germline, CDR1 is SNHLY and CDR2 is FYNNEI. Trimming cost V 7 bases and J 4 bases; bases outside gene matches: 11. The DNA of the CDR3 is TGTGCCAGCACTCGACAGGGGACGGTGGGCACTGAAGCTTTCTTT. Translated, it gives CASTRQGTVGTEAFF.

This chain links TRBV5-6 with TRBJ2-3; 7 bases match TRBD1. The CDR3 covers 15 residues. V was pared by 0 bases and J by 1 base, with 2 bases of the junction left unmatched. Germline assignment: CDR1 SGHDT and CDR2 YYEEEE. The CDR3 DNA sequence: TGTGCCAGCAGCTTGGGGGGGACAGGCACAGATACGCAGTATTTT. This encodes CASSLGGTGTDTQYF.

The chain joins TRBV5-1 to TRBJ1-1; the D gene is possibly TRBD1 (6 bases). CDR1 is SGHRS and CDR2 is YFSETQ in the germline V gene. V was cut by 4 bases and J by 7 bases, with 14 bases left in between. This CDR3 comprises 13 residues. CDR3 in amino acids: CASSVDRSFEAFF. CDR3 DNA sequence: TGCGCCAGCAGCGTAGACAGGTCCTTTGAAGCTTTCTTT.

The CDR3 spells CASSLSGEGNEQFF. DNA of the CDR3: TGTGCCAGCAGCTTAAGCGGGGAGGGCAATGAGCAGTTCTTC. This rearrangement joins TRBV11-1 to TRBJ2-1; TRBD2 aligns across 7 bases. The germline gives CDR1 SGHAT, CDR2 FQDESV (reference sequence). The CDR3 sequence is 14 residues long. Germline trimming cut 2 bases from V and 6 bases from J; bases unmatched to any gene: 4.

The chain carries TRBV12-5 and TRBJ1-5; D perhaps matches TRBD1 (5 bases). V shed 7 bases and J shed 6 bases, with 22 bases lying between them. Germline CDR1 LGHNT, CDR2 FRNRAP. This CDR3 comprises 16 residues. The CDR3 region has the DNA TGTGCTAGTGCCAGTCCCAGTGGGGGGGTCGGTCAGCCCCAGCATTTT. The encoded protein is CASASPSGGVGQPQHF.

The chain uses TRBV9 and TRBJ2-3; TRBD2 agrees at 7 bases. Trimming took 0 bases from V and 5 from J; bases not matched to a gene: 6. In germline, CDR1 is SGDLS, CDR2 YYNGEE. CDR3 size: 15 residues. CDR3: CASSVGAGLVDTQYF. The CDR3 DNA follows: TGTGCCAGCAGCGTAGGAGCGGGGTTAGTAGATACGCAGTATTTT.

The V gene is TRBV29-1, the J gene TRBJ1-1, with no clear D. This CDR3 is 12 amino acids long. The V end was cut by 5 bases, the J end by 3 bases, with 10 bases between. The germline V gene encodes CDR1 SQVTM and CDR2 ANQGSEA. Here the CDR3 DNA reads TGCAGCGTTAAGAGGTTGGACACTGAAGCTTTCTTT. Amino acids: CSVKRLDTEAFF.

Details on this clone: A junction boundary mismatches the germline segment, possibly from a read error. The chain combines TRBV7-2 with TRBJ1-1; the D is unclear. Per the germline V gene, CDR1 is SGHTA and CDR2 is FQGNSA. CDR3 length: 14 residues. Written as DNA, the CDR3 is TGTGCCACCAGCGAAGGCAGAGGAAACACTGAAGCTTTCTTT. Translating it yields CATSEGRGNTEAFF.

The J gene is TRBJ2-7, the V gene TRBV6-5; 7 bases agree with TRBD2. CDR1 is MNHEY and CDR2 is SVGAGI in the germline V gene. V shed 2 bases and J 2 bases; nucleotides not matched to a gene: 3. CDR3 length: 14 amino acids. CDR3 nucleotide sequence: TGTGCCAGCAGTTACGTGGGAGGGGCCTACGAGCAGTACTTC. Translated: CASSYVGGAYEQYF.

This clone was recorded once. The CDR3 bases are TGTGCCAGCAGCTCGGGACTAGACTTGAGTGAGCAGTTCTTC. It translates to CASSSGLDLSEQFF. V and J are TRBV11-2 and TRBJ2-1; TRBD2 agrees at 8 bases. Per the germline V gene, CDR1 is SGHAT and CDR2 is FQNNGV. Germline trimming cut 4 bases from V and 9 bases from J; bases unmatched to any gene: 8. CDR3 length: 14 residues.

This chain uses TRBV29-1 with TRBJ2-1; D perhaps matches TRBD1 (6 bases). Germline loops: CDR1 SQVTM, CDR2 ANQGSEA. V was pared by 5 bases and J by 5 bases, with 16 bases between. The CDR3 is made up of 14 amino acids. CDR3 DNA sequence: TGCAGCGTTAACCCCTCAGGGGCCGACAATGAGCAGTTCTTC. Residues: CSVNPSGADNEQFF.

The CDR3 loop is CASSNGQASYEQYF. Here the CDR3 DNA reads TGTGCCAGCAGTAATGGACAGGCTTCCTACGAGCAGTACTTC. V usage is TRBV6-5 and J usage is TRBJ2-7; TRBD1 aligns across 7 bases. J was trimmed by 1 base and V by 5 bases; bases with no gene match: 5. This CDR3 has 14 amino acids. Germline V gene data show CDR1 as MNHEY and CDR2 as SVGAGI.